This T cell receptor beta chain was identified in a study of PD-1 blockade in mismatch repair-deficient tumors. The CDR3 has 14 amino acids. The TCR-sequenced patients were a few responders to pembrolizumab. Study-wide points: Tumor-resident clones, often absent from pretreatment blood, expanded after pembrolizumab and then contracted.

This table comes from immunoSEQ multiplex PCR, and its TCRdb copy is limited to in-frame clones, with some not included. The sample includes approximately 120,000 clones, 86% of them seen just once. As concerns this clone: Its cognate antigen is unknown.

This rearrangement joins TRBV21-1 to TRBJ2-7; TRBD2 reflects the table's D call only, with no check against the DNA. TRBV21-1 has pseudogene status. This clonotype was obtained from an adult with mismatch repair-deficient cancer. Sequences were derived from peripheral blood, sampled 44 weeks after starting pembrolizumab. In DNA, the CDR3 is TGTGCCAGCAGCAAAAAGCGGGAAGCCTACGAGCAGTACTTC. This translates into CASSKKREAYEQYF.